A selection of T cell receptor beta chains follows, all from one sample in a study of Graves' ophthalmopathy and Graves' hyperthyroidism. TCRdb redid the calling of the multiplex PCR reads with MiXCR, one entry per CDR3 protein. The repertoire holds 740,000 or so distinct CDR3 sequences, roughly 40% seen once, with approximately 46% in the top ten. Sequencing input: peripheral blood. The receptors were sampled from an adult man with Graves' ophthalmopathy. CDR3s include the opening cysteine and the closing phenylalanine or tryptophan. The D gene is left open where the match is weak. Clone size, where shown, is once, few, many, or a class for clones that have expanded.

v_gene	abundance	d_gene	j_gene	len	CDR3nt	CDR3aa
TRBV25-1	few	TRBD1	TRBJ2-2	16	TGTGCCAGCAGCCACCGGACAGGGGGCGTAAGCGGGGAGCTGTTTTTT	CASSHRTGGVSGELFF
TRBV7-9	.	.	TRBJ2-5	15	TGTGCCAGCAGCCAAAGGGCAGCCGGGTCTTCGACCCAGTACTTC	CASSQRAAGSSTQYF
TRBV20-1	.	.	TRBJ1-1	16	TGCAGTGCTAGGTACCAGGGGCTGGGGCAGGGGACTGAAGCTTTCTTT	CSARYQGLGQGTEAFF
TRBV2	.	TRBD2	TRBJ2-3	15	TGTGCCAGCAGTTGGACTAGCGGGGGCGCAGATACGCAGTATTTT	CASSWTSGGADTQYF
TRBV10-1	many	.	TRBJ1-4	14	TGCGTCCCCCTCCGGAGCGTCGCTAATGAAAAACTGTTTTTT	CVPLRSVANEKLFF
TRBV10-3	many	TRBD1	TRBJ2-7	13	TGTGCCATCAGTGGACAGGGCTCCTACGAGCAGTACTTC	CAISGQGSYEQYF
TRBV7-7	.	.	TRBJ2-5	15	TGTGCTAGCAGCTTTAGGGGAGGTGAACAAGAGACCCAGTACTTC	CASSFRGGEQETQYF
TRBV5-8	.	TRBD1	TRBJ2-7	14	TGTGCCAGCAGCTTGGGGGACAGAGCTGGCGAGCAGTACTTC	CASSLGDRAGEQYF
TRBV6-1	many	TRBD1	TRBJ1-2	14	TGTGCCAGCAGTGCCGCTACAGGGGTGAGGGGCTACACCTTC	CASSAATGVRGYTF
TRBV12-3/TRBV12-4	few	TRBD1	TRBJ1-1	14	TGTGCCAGCAGTTACCGGGACAGAAGAACTGAAGCTTTCTTT	CASSYRDRRTEAFF
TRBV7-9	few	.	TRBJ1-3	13	TGTGCCAGCAGCTTAGCACAAAGAAACACCATATATTTT	CASSLAQRNTIYF
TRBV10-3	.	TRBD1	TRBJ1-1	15	TGTGCCATCAGCCTAGGGGGCTCGGCGAACACTGAAGCTTTCTTT	CAISLGGSANTEAFF
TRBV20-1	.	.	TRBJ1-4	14	TGCAGTGCTAGAGATCTCGGGGACAATGAAAAACTGTTTTTT	CSARDLGDNEKLFF
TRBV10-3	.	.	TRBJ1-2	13	TGTGCCGGCAGTGAACAGGAGAACTATGGCTACACCTTC	CAGSEQENYGYTF
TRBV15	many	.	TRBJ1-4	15	TGTGCCACCAGCAGAGGAAGGTGGACTAATGAAAAACTGTTTTTT	CATSRGRWTNEKLFF
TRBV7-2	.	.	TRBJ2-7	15	TGTGCCAGCACCCCGGGGATACTTCCCTCCTACGAGCAGCACTTC	CASTPGILPSYEQHF
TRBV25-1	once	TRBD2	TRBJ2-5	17	TGTGCCAGCAGCTTACGACTAGCGGGGGGGCCAGTGGAGACCCAGTACTTC	CASSLRLAGGPVETQYF
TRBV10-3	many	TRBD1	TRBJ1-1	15	TGTGCCATCAGTGCTCTGGGACAGGGGGCAGATGAAGCTTTCTTT	CAISALGQGADEAFF
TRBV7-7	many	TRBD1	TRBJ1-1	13	TGTGCTAGCAGCGGGTCAGGGGGGCGCCTTCCTTTCTTT	CASSGSGGRLPFF
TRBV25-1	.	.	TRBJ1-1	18	TGTGCCAGCAGCCCAACTTTTAACAGGGATTTGAGGAACACTGAAGCTTTCTTT	CASSPTFNRDLRNTEAFF
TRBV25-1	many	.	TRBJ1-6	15	TGTGCCAGCAGGCTCCCGGACAGCCGACCATCACCCCTCCACTTT	CASRLPDSRPSPLHF
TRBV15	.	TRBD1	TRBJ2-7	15	TGTGCCACCAGCAGAGATTTGGACAGGCTCGGCGAGCAGTACTTC	CATSRDLDRLGEQYF